Each of the 2 T cell receptor beta chains below was sequenced from the same sample in a study of OX40 agonist ivuxolimab in advanced cancers. The table came from immunoSEQ multiplex PCR; TCRdb's copy has only in-frame clones and leaves some out. This repertoire shows about 82,000 clones, about 85% found once; its top ten account for 2% to 3%. The specimen comprised CD4+ or CD8+ T cells sorted from blood, sampled in a trial of the OX40 agonist ivuxolimab. The source of these receptors is an adult with an advanced solid tumor such as melanoma, head and neck, liver or kidney cancer.

The chain has TRBV6-5 and TRBJ2-7; D might be TRBD1 (6 bases). In germline, CDR1 is MNHEY, CDR2 SVGAGI. The CDR3 runs to 14 residues. The V end lost 0 bases, the J end lost 6 bases, and 12 bases lay between the germline ends. The DNA for the CDR3 is TGTGCCAGCAGTTACTCGATACAGGGTTCCGAGCAGTACTTC. Translated, it gives CASSYSIQGSEQYF.

The CDR3 bases are TGCGCCAGCAGCTTGCAAGCGGGGGGGCTCAATGAGCAGTTCTTC. Protein sequence: CASSLQAGGLNEQFF. This chain joins TRBV5-1 and TRBJ2-1; 10 nucleotides agree with TRBD2. This CDR3 has 15 residues. CDR1 SGHRS and CDR2 YFSETQ come from the germline V gene. V lost 1 base and J lost 6; bases outside the gene matches: 4.